A single sample is the source of the 24 T cell receptor beta chains below, sequenced in a study of T cell responses to AZD1222 COVID-19 vaccine. Sequencing was performed with immunoSEQ multiplex PCR; in TCRdb, only in-frame clones are kept and a portion is missing. The sample lists 100,000 to 130,000 clones; about nine tenths were seen once. This sample comprised peripheral blood, obtained on day 0 of AZD1222 vaccination. Receptors originate from an adult in good health.

The rearrangement joins TRBV7-9 to TRBJ1-2, with D tentatively TRBD1 (6 bases). Germline lookup yields CDR1 SEHNR and CDR2 FQNEAQ (reference sequence). V lost 5 bases and J 0 bases, leaving 10 bases between the germline ends. CDR3 length: 14 residues. The DNA of the CDR3 is TGTGCCAGCAGCCCCTCAGGGGCTAACTATGGCTACACCTTC. Protein product: CASSPSGANYGYTF.

The chain carries TRBV3-1 (or the pseudogene TRBV3-2) and TRBJ1-1, with 11 bases aligning to TRBD1. CDR3 length: 16 amino acids. V lost 1 base and J lost 2; bases outside the gene matches: 3. Germline-derived CDR1 and CDR2 are LGHDT and YNNKEL (reference sequence). In DNA, the CDR3 is TGTGCCAGCAGCCAAGGAAGGACAGGGGGCAACACTGAAGCTTTCTTT. This codes for CASSQGRTGGNTEAFF.

V is TRBV5-1 and J is TRBJ2-1, with TRBD1 identical over 9 bases. The J segment lost 3 bases and the V segment lost 0 bases, leaving 1 base of the junction unmatched. Germline V gene lookup returns CDR1 SGHRS and CDR2 YFSETQ. This CDR3 spans 15 amino acids. The CDR3: CASSLGQGVYNEQFF. CDR3 DNA: TGCGCCAGCAGCTTGGGACAGGGGGTCTACAATGAGCAGTTCTTC.

This clone was observed a single time. The genes are TRBV10-3 and TRBJ2-3; the match to TRBD2 covers 9 bases. The length of the CDR3 is 17 residues. After removal of 3 bases from V and 6 bases from J, the junction contained 13 bases not matched to a gene. Germline V gene data show CDR1 as ENHRY and CDR2 as SYGVKD. The DNA of the CDR3 is TGTGCCATCAGTGATCCGGGACTAGCCCCGAGCGGGGATACGCAGTATTTT. The encoded protein is CAISDPGLAPSGDTQYF.

The chain employs TRBV7-8 and TRBJ2-6, with D perhaps TRBD1 or TRBD2 (5 bases each). The ends were cut back, 5 bases at V and 0 bases at J, with 8 bases in the middle. This CDR3 is 15 amino acids long. Germline-derived CDR1 and CDR2 are SGHVS and FQNEAQ. The CDR3: CASSGTFSGANVLTF. Here the CDR3 DNA reads TGTGCCAGCAGCGGGACGTTCTCTGGGGCCAACGTCCTGACTTTC.

J is TRBJ1-1 and V is TRBV7-9, with a weak D call TRBD1 (6 bases). CDR3 size: 15 residues. The germline CDR1 and CDR2 sequences are SEHNR and FQNEAQ (reference sequence). The V gene lost 0 bases and the J gene lost 6 bases, with 14 bases spanning the gap. CDR3 protein: CASSLAGGQAAEAFF. CDR3 coding DNA: TGTGCCAGCAGCTTAGCAGGGGGACAAGCAGCTGAAGCTTTCTTT. Based on the CDR3 plus reference TRBV7-9 and TRBJ1-1, the full variable domain is DTGVSQNPRHKITKRGQNVTFRCDPISEHNRLYWYRQTLGQGPEFLTYFQNEAQLEKSRLLSDRFSAERPKGSFSTLEIQRTEQGDSAMYLCASSLAGGQAAEAFFGQGTRLTVV.

This clone has more than one count but fewer than ten. Here the CDR3 DNA reads TGTGCCAGCAGTGAAGCGCCGGGGGGCTATGGCTACACCTTC. This translates into CASSEAPGGYGYTF. This chain links TRBV6-1 with TRBJ1-2; a weak D match, TRBD1 (5 bases). The CDR3 is made up of 14 amino acids. Per the germline V gene, CDR1 is MNHNS and CDR2 is SASEGT. The ends were cut back, 0 bases at V and 4 bases at J, with 9 bases in the middle.

The chain joins TRBV6-2 or TRBV6-3 to TRBJ2-5, with 9 bases that match TRBD1. Germline loops: CDR1 MNHEY, CDR2 SVGEGT. The CDR3 is 16 amino acids. V dropped 6 bases and J dropped 5; count of bases not matched to a gene: 13. This chain's CDR3 is CASSQSHRGPSETQYF. The CDR3, as DNA: TGTGCCAGCAGCCAATCCCACAGGGGGCCCTCGGAGACCCAGTACTTC.

The chain links TRBV7-6 to TRBJ2-2; D may correspond to TRBD1 or TRBD2 (6 bases each). Per germline, CDR1 SGHVS and CDR2 FNYEAQ. There are 17 residues in the CDR3. V was clipped by 6 bases and J by 5 bases, with 22 bases between them. This CDR3 is CASRPSGGGGGTGELFF. The CDR3 nucleotides read TGTGCCAGCAGACCGAGTGGAGGAGGAGGGGGGACCGGGGAGCTGTTTTTT.

This clone was seen a single time. The J gene is TRBJ1-1, the V gene TRBV12-3 or TRBV12-4; D is undetermined. The CDR3 is made up of 11 amino acids. V lost 5 bases and J 4 bases, leaving 5 bases between the germline ends. This CDR3 reads CASSRGTEAFF. In nucleotides, the CDR3 is TGTGCCAGCAGTCGGGGCACTGAAGCTTTCTTT.

The chain is built from TRBV18 and TRBJ1-1; D gene uncertain. The V and J ends lost 5 bases and 8 bases respectively, with 9 bases between them. The CDR3 extends over 11 amino acids. Germline V CDR1 and CDR2: KGHSH, LQKENI. CDR3 sequence reads: CASSRMGEAFF. For the CDR3, the DNA is TGTGCCAGCTCAAGGATGGGAGAAGCTTTCTTT.

This chain uses TRBV9 with TRBJ1-1, with TRBD1 matching 11 bases. CDR3 length equals 15 residues. CDR1 SGDLS and CDR2 YYNGEE come from the germline V gene. The V gene end was trimmed by 3 bases and the J gene end by 4 bases; junction bases not matched to a gene: 5. The CDR3 reads CASSEGDRGGTEAFF. In DNA form, the CDR3 reads TGTGCCAGCAGCGAAGGGGACAGGGGGGGCACTGAAGCTTTCTTT.

The chain combines TRBV30 with TRBJ1-5; 7 nucleotides agree with TRBD1. The CDR3 extends over 14 amino acids. V shed 7 bases and J 3 bases; nucleotides not matched to a gene: 9. Looked up from germline, CDR1 is GTSNPN and CDR2 is SVGIG (reference sequence). CDR3 residues: CALGGQALNQPQHF. The CDR3 DNA follows: TGTGCCTTGGGAGGACAGGCGCTCAATCAGCCCCAGCATTTT.

V usage is TRBV4-2 and J usage is TRBJ2-5; D gene ambiguous. The germline V and J ends were trimmed by 2 bases and 2 bases, with 12 bases remaining between them. The CDR3 is made up of 15 amino acids. Germline assignment: CDR1 LGHNA and CDR2 YNFKEQ. CDR3 in DNA: TGTGCCAGCAGCCAAAAACCAGGCTTACAAGAGACCCAGTACTTC. Translating it yields CASSQKPGLQETQYF.

This CDR3 is CASSEGPGELFF. CDR3 sequence (DNA): TGTGCCAGCAGTGAGGGCCCCGGGGAGCTGTTTTTT. J is TRBJ2-2 and V is TRBV2, with D uncertain. Germline CDR1 and CDR2: SNHLY and FYNNEI. The CDR3 is made up of 12 amino acids. V lost 3 bases and J 6 bases, leaving 5 bases between the germline ends.

This sequence joins TRBV6-5 and TRBJ1-4; D call uncertain. The CDR3 has 13 amino acids. Germline loops: CDR1 MNHEY, CDR2 SVGAGI. V was pared by 6 bases and J by 8 bases, with 13 bases between. This chain's CDR3 is CASSVRTREKLFF. The CDR3 region has the DNA TGTGCCAGCAGCGTCAGAACTAGGGAAAAACTGTTTTTT.

The chain recombines TRBV19 with TRBJ1-1, with 9 bases aligning to TRBD1. The germline gives CDR1 LNHDA, CDR2 SQIVND (reference sequence). There are 15 residues in the CDR3. J lost 6 bases, V lost 4 bases, and 9 bases had no gene match. The CDR3 DNA reads as TGTGCCAGTAGTAAGGGGGACAGGGTAATCCCTGAAGCTTTCTTT. Translation: CASSKGDRVIPEAFF.

The chain couples TRBV21-1 to TRBJ2-2; the DNA was not used to check the table's D call, TRBD1. TRBV21-1 is annotated as a pseudogene. CDR3 length: 20 residues. The CDR3: CASREGPCGTGGAGTGELFF. In nucleotides, the CDR3 is TGTGCCAGCAGGGAGGGTCCCTGTGGGACAGGGGGCGCCGGCACCGGGGAGCTGTTTTTT.

V usage is TRBV6-5 and J usage is TRBJ1-5, with D maybe TRBD1 (6 bases). V lost 8 bases and J lost 8, with 13 bases in between. The CDR3 totals 12 residues. Germline V CDR1 and CDR2: MNHEY, SVGAGI. CDR3 DNA sequence: TGTGCCAGCGGGGGCACACGGGAGCCCCAGCATTTT. Translated, it gives CASGGTREPQHF.

The V and J genes are TRBV6-2 or TRBV6-3 and TRBJ2-7, with 15 bases aligning to TRBD2. Germline-derived CDR1 and CDR2 are MNHEY and SVGEGT. This CDR3 comprises 18 residues. Trimming took 5 bases from V and 2 from J; bases not matched to a gene: 10. CDR3 in DNA: TGTGCCAGCAGTAATCTAGGGACTAGCGGGGGGCGCACCTACGAGCAGTACTTC. This sequence encodes CASSNLGTSGGRTYEQYF.

This clone was seen only a few times. This sequence joins TRBV18 and TRBJ2-7; 10 bases are shared with TRBD2. CDR1 is KGHSH, CDR2 LQKENI, per germline. Trimming cost V 2 bases and J 6 bases; bases outside gene matches: 4. The CDR3 is 14 residues long. In nucleotides, the CDR3 is TGTGCCAGCTCACCAAGCGGGAGGGCCGGCGAGCAGTACTTC. It encodes CASSPSGRAGEQYF.

This clone was seen more than once but under ten times. In nucleotides, the CDR3 is TGTGCCAGCAGGAAGACAGGTCCGGGGAACACTGAAGCTTTCTTT. This gives the protein CASRKTGPGNTEAFF. This chain uses TRBV6-5 with TRBJ1-1; a possible D gene is TRBD1 (6 bases). V was shortened by 6 bases and J by 1 base, with 15 bases between the two germline ends. The CDR3 runs to 15 residues. In germline, CDR1 is MNHEY, CDR2 SVGAGI.

V gene TRBV10-3 combines with J gene TRBJ2-3; a weak D match, TRBD2 (5 bases). This CDR3 spans 15 amino acids. Per the germline V gene, CDR1 is ENHRY and CDR2 is SYGVKD. V was shortened by 2 bases and J by 0 bases, with 9 bases between the two germline ends. The CDR3 bases are TGTGCCATCAGTGAGAGTACGGGGAGCACAGATACGCAGTATTTT. Residues: CAISESTGSTDTQYF.

V and J are TRBV19 and TRBJ2-3; perhaps TRBD1 as D (5 bases). Trimming removed 7 bases at V and 2 bases at J, with 10 bases between. The CDR3 covers 13 residues. CDR1 and CDR2 from the germline V gene are LNHDA and SQIVND (reference sequence). The CDR3 bases are TGTGCCAGTACCCCAGGGTACACAGATACGCAGTATTTT. Its protein is CASTPGYTDTQYF.